This T cell receptor beta chain was recovered during a study of blood T cells in healthy people across ages. Study-wide findings and caveats: Donors of long life had a larger count of naive CD4+ cells and greater diversity than aged donors. As age increased, TCR beta diversity per million T cells fell in a roughly linear fashion.

A second about 6 to 11 cycle PCR used barcoded and J-beta primers. All samples gave at least 2.5 million CDR3-containing paired-end reads. TCRdb re-called the 5' RACE reads with MiXCR, one entry per CDR3 protein. Among around 670,000 distinct CDR3 sequences listed, about 30% were seen once. CDR1 MNHEY and CDR2 SVGAGI come from the germline V gene. This CDR3 contains 12 residues. V lost 7 bases and J 10 bases, leaving 14 bases between the germline ends. At least ten counts were recorded for this clonotype. Its cognate antigen is unknown. The clonotype originates from a woman over 75 in good health. The sample comprised blood. The chain has TRBV6-5 and TRBJ2-1, with D possibly TRBD2 on 5 matching bases. The DNA for the CDR3 is TGTGCCAGCACCACGACTACGGGAGAGCAGTTCTTC. Translation: CASTTTTGEQFF.